The present entry profiles one T cell receptor beta chain with its context. Here immunoSEQ multiplex PCR was the method, and the copy in TCRdb shows in-frame clones only, minus some. The sample lists 630,000 or so clones, more than 75% occurring once. This specimen comes from a study of shared T cell receptors in the human thymus. This sample was also put to use in a study of human thymus T cells. That source adds: During corrective heart surgery, resections were taken, and the thymus tissue came from them. There appeared to be biased usage of V and J genes in thymic and blood repertoires. Related research found strongly overlapping thymic repertoires in unrelated individuals.

The sample comprised thymocytes. The TCR was taken from a boy younger than two with a congenital heart defect.

DNA of the CDR3: TGTGCCAGCAGCATACAGGGGAGCTCCTACAATGAGCAGTTCTTC. Translated, it gives CASSIQGSSYNEQFF. The rearrangement uses TRBV5-5 and TRBJ2-1; 7 bases align to TRBD1. The ends lost 4 bases at V and 0 bases at J; junction bases unmatched: 4. The CDR3 runs to 15 residues. CDR1 and CDR2 from the germline V gene are SGHKS and YYEKEE (reference sequence). The full variable domain, in which reference TRBV5-5 and TRBJ2-1 provide the parts outside the CDR3, is DAGVTQSPTHLIKTRGQQVTLRCSPISGHKSVSWYQQVLGQGPQFIFQYYEKEERGRGNFPDRFSARQFPNYSSELNVNALLLGDSALYLCASSIQGSSYNEQFFGPGTRLTVL.